Following are 24 T cell receptor beta chains from one sample sequenced in a study of blood T cell repertoires in COVID-19. This table comes from immunoSEQ multiplex PCR, and its TCRdb copy is limited to in-frame clones, with some not included. Here the sample spans 90,000 or so clones, around 90% being singletons. Specimen: peripheral blood. Source of these receptors: a human donor with active COVID-19. The donor label of this sample is uncertain.

The V call is TRBV7-2, the J call TRBJ2-1, with TRBD1 identical over 10 bases. The germline gives CDR1 SGHTA, CDR2 FQGNSA. V trimming: 5 bases; J trimming: 9 bases; junction bases outside the gene matches: 4. This CDR3 has 13 residues. The CDR3 nucleotides read TGTGCCAGCAGCGGGGGACAGGGGCGTGAGCAGTTCTTC. This encodes CASSGGQGREQFF.

This sequence joins TRBV6-5 and TRBJ1-1; no reliable D call. CDR1 is MNHEY and CDR2 is SVGAGI in the germline V gene. The CDR3 consists of 13 residues. Trimming took off 2 bases at V and 5 bases at J, with 9 bases between the two ends. CDR3 coding DNA: TGTGCCAGCAGTTACGAGCTGAGAACTGAAGCTTTCTTT. It specifies CASSYELRTEAFF.

V is TRBV15 and J is TRBJ2-3, with D unclear. V was cut by 0 bases and J by 0 bases, with 13 bases left in between. This CDR3 has 17 residues. The V gene's germline CDR1 is LNHNV and CDR2 YYDKDF (reference sequence). DNA for the CDR3: TGTGCCACCAGCAGAGATATAGCAGCCACTAGCACAGATACGCAGTATTTT. It yields the protein CATSRDIAATSTDTQYF.

V gene TRBV11-2 combines with J gene TRBJ2-3; D is perhaps TRBD2 (5 bases). The ends were cut back, 5 bases at V and 2 bases at J, with 17 bases in the middle. This CDR3 has 16 amino acids. Germline assignment: CDR1 SGHAT and CDR2 FQNNGV. The CDR3 nucleotides are TGTGCCAGCAGCCCCTCCGGGGTATCAAACACAGATACGCAGTATTTT. Protein: CASSPSGVSNTDTQYF.

The chain couples TRBV7-3 to TRBJ2-7, with D perhaps TRBD2 (6 bases). V was trimmed by 1 base and J by 4 bases, leaving 14 bases between them. The germline gives CDR1 SGHTA, CDR2 FQGTGA. The length of the CDR3 is 15 residues. CDR3 sequence: CASSLMGGTHYEQYF. DNA for the CDR3: TGTGCCAGCAGCTTAATGGGTGGGACTCATTACGAGCAGTACTTC.

The chain has TRBV5-1 and TRBJ1-1, with D tentatively TRBD1 (6 bases). This CDR3 spans 16 amino acids. CDR1 and CDR2 from the germline V gene are SGHRS and YFSETQ. The V gene lost 4 bases and the J gene lost 0 bases, with 16 bases spanning the gap. CDR3 nucleotides: TGCGCCAGCAGCAAACAGGGTCTGGGCATGAACACTGAAGCTTTCTTT. Amino acids: CASSKQGLGMNTEAFF.

The CDR3 region has the DNA TGTGCCAGCATCCCACAGGGGAATAACTACGAGCAGTACTTC. The encoded protein is CASIPQGNNYEQYF. The chain employs TRBV6-2 or TRBV6-3 and TRBJ2-7; 7 bases align to TRBD1. J was trimmed by 3 bases and V by 7 bases; bases with no gene match: 9. The CDR3 spans 14 residues. Germline values: CDR1 MNHEY, CDR2 SVGEGT.

The V and J genes are TRBV27 and TRBJ1-3, with D unresolved. In germline, CDR1 is MNHEY, CDR2 SMNVEV (reference sequence). Trimming removed 6 bases from V and 0 bases from J, with 27 bases in between. This CDR3 comprises 20 residues. Written as DNA, the CDR3 is TGTGCCAGCAGCCCGTGGGGAGTCGCCGGTAAGATCACCTCTGGAAACACCATATATTTT. It codes for CASSPWGVAGKITSGNTIYF.

The V call is TRBV28, the J call TRBJ1-1; TRBD1 agrees at 7 bases. The CDR3 is made up of 15 amino acids. J was trimmed by 4 bases and V by 3 bases; bases with no gene match: 8. Germline CDR1 is MDHEN and CDR2 is SYDVKM. DNA of the CDR3: TGTGCCAGCAGTTTTGCCGTGGGACAGCTCACTGAAGCTTTCTTT. Residues: CASSFAVGQLTEAFF.

V and J are TRBV28 and TRBJ1-1; the match to TRBD1 covers 8 bases. Germline assignment: CDR1 MDHEN and CDR2 SYDVKM. The CDR3 runs to 17 residues. V trimming: 4 bases; J trimming: 5 bases; junction bases outside the gene matches: 15. Written as DNA, the CDR3 is TGTGCCAGCAGTTCAAATGGCGACAGGGGACAATGGACTGAAGCTTTCTTT. Its translation is CASSSNGDRGQWTEAFF.

This clone has just one count. The chain is built from TRBV5-1 and TRBJ1-5; 9 bases line up with TRBD1. The length of the CDR3 is 15 residues. The V gene end was trimmed by 3 bases and the J gene end by 3 bases; junction bases not matched to a gene: 4. CDR1 is SGHRS and CDR2 is YFSETQ in the germline V gene. This CDR3 reads CASSSGDRDNQPQHF. The CDR3 DNA reads as TGCGCCAGCAGCTCCGGGGACAGGGACAATCAGCCCCAGCATTTT.

This sequence joins TRBV6-2 or TRBV6-3 and TRBJ1-1, with D unclear. Germline lookup yields CDR1 MNHEY and CDR2 SVGEGT. V dropped 5 bases and J dropped 5 bases, with 6 bases sitting between them. The CDR3 is 11 amino acids. CDR3 loop: CASSTETEAFF. CDR3 nucleotides: TGTGCCAGCAGTACCGAGACTGAAGCTTTCTTT.

The chain carries TRBV27 and TRBJ1-5; tentative D call: TRBD1 (6 bases). Trimming cost V 2 bases and J 2 bases, with 10 bases left between them. This CDR3 is built from 15 residues. Germline V gene lookup returns CDR1 MNHEY and CDR2 SMNVEV (reference sequence). This CDR3 is CASSLGAGGNQPQHF. Written as DNA, the CDR3 is TGTGCCAGCAGTTTAGGGGCAGGGGGCAATCAGCCCCAGCATTTT.

The chain carries TRBV6-5 and TRBJ2-7, with D unclear. This CDR3 contains 15 residues. The V end was cut by 8 bases, the J end by 2 bases, with 19 bases between. The germline V gene encodes CDR1 MNHEY and CDR2 SVGAGI. The CDR3, as DNA: TGTGCCAGCCGTCACGAAGACACCAGCACCTACGAGCAGTACTTC. The encoded protein is CASRHEDTSTYEQYF.

The chain has TRBV5-6 and TRBJ1-3, with D perhaps matching TRBD1 (6 bases). The V end was cut by 5 bases, the J end by 2 bases, with 11 bases between. The CDR3 contains 14 residues. The V gene's germline CDR1 is SGHDT and CDR2 YYEEEE. As DNA, the CDR3 is TGTGCCAGCAGGCCGACAGGCGCTGGAAACACCATATATTTT. It translates to CASRPTGAGNTIYF.

About this clone: Other nucleotide sequences from this sample produce the same CDR3. This chain uses TRBV28 with TRBJ1-1; D remains unclear. Per germline, CDR1 MDHEN and CDR2 SYDVKM. Trimming removed 6 bases at V and 1 base at J, with 9 bases between. The CDR3 has 13 residues. The chain's CDR3 is CASSTGRNTEAFF. The CDR3 DNA reads as TGTGCCAGCAGCACTGGGAGGAACACTGAAGCTTTCTTT.

V and J are TRBV4-2 and TRBJ1-2, with a tentative D call TRBD1 (5 bases). CDR3 length equals 14 residues. V was trimmed by 0 bases and J by 6 bases, leaving 11 bases between them. CDR1 LGHNA and CDR2 YNFKEQ come from the germline V gene. The CDR3 reads CASSQEAQENGYTF. The CDR3 region has the DNA TGTGCCAGCAGCCAAGAAGCACAGGAAAATGGCTACACCTTC.

J is TRBJ2-3 and V is TRBV28; 9 nucleotides agree with TRBD2. V lost 2 bases and J lost 2; bases outside the gene matches: 2. The CDR3 is 15 amino acids. Germline V gene sequence: CDR1 MDHEN, CDR2 SYDVKM. The CDR3, as DNA: TGTGCCAGCAGTTTAACTAGCGGGTACACAGATACGCAGTATTTT. It yields the protein CASSLTSGYTDTQYF.

The V call is TRBV7-2, the J call TRBJ1-2; tentatively, D is TRBD1 (5 bases). Trimming shortened V by 3 bases and J by 2 bases, and 10 bases separated the two germline ends. CDR3 length: 14 amino acids. Germline lookup yields CDR1 SGHTA and CDR2 FQGNSA. The CDR3 loop is CASSLAAGNYGYTF. CDR3 coding DNA: TGTGCCAGCAGCTTGGCGGCAGGGAACTATGGCTACACCTTC.

The chain links TRBV10-3 to TRBJ1-3, with D unclear. V dropped 0 bases and J dropped 0 bases, with 18 bases sitting between them. Per germline, CDR1 ENHRY and CDR2 SYGVKD. The CDR3 spans 19 residues. CDR3 coding DNA: TGTGCCATCAGTGAGTCGATTCGGCGGAGCCTTTCCTCTGGAAACACCATATATTTT. This translates into CAISESIRRSLSSGNTIYF.

This rearrangement joins TRBV3-1 (or the pseudogene TRBV3-2) to TRBJ1-1; 7 nucleotides agree with TRBD1. CDR1 LGHDT and CDR2 YNNKEL come from the germline V gene (reference sequence). Trimming cost V 6 bases and J 4 bases; bases outside gene matches: 14. The CDR3 contains 16 residues. As DNA, the CDR3 is TGTGCCAGCAGACACACCTTACAGGGGTGGGGCACTGAAGCTTTCTTT. Translating it yields CASRHTLQGWGTEAFF.

This rearrangement joins TRBV6-5 to TRBJ1-4, with D perhaps TRBD1 (6 bases). Germline V lookup: CDR1 MNHEY, CDR2 SVGAGI. This CDR3 is built from 14 residues. V lost 5 bases and J lost 3, with 10 bases in between. This chain's CDR3 is CASSRTVSNEKLFF. The CDR3 DNA is TGTGCCAGCAGTCGGACAGTGTCTAATGAAAAACTGTTTTTT.

The chain is built from TRBV28 and TRBJ2-7, with TRBD2 identical over 11 bases. The CDR3 has 15 residues. The V gene end was trimmed by 2 bases and the J gene end by 4 bases; junction bases not matched to a gene: 4. Germline lookup yields CDR1 MDHEN and CDR2 SYDVKM. The CDR3 is CASSLRLAGGYEQYF. CDR3 bases: TGTGCCAGCAGTTTAAGGCTAGCGGGGGGTTACGAGCAGTACTTC.

This clone was counted only a few times. The V gene is TRBV6-6, the J gene TRBJ1-6, with TRBD1 as a possible D gene (6 bases). CDR3 length equals 14 residues. Trimming took off 8 bases at V and 7 bases at J, with 15 bases between the two ends. Germline CDR1 is MNHNY and CDR2 is SVGAGI (reference sequence). This CDR3 reads CASRSGEWNSPLHF. CDR3 DNA: TGTGCCAGCCGGTCAGGGGAATGGAATTCACCCCTCCACTTT.